Below, 21 T cell receptor beta chains from the same sample are listed, as sequenced in a study of OX40 agonist ivuxolimab in advanced cancers. Generated by immunoSEQ multiplex PCR, the TCRdb table keeps only in-frame clones and is missing some. The table records roughly 73,000 clones, around 92% of them present only once. The input for sequencing was CD4+ or CD8+ T cells sorted from blood, taken in a trial of the OX40 agonist ivuxolimab. Receptors were obtained from an adult with an advanced solid tumor such as melanoma, head and neck, liver or kidney cancer.

The chain is built from TRBV5-1 and TRBJ1-2; 9 nucleotides line up with TRBD1. CDR3 length: 14 amino acids. J lost 4 bases, V lost 3 bases, and 4 bases had no gene match. Per germline, CDR1 SGHRS and CDR2 YFSETQ. DNA of the CDR3: TGCGCCAGCAGCTCCACAGGGGGCGCCTATGGCTACACCTTC. Residues: CASSSTGGAYGYTF.

The V and J genes are TRBV6-4 and TRBJ1-5; TRBD1 aligns across 8 bases. CDR3 length: 15 residues. V was clipped by 8 bases and J by 7 bases; unmatched bases: 13. Germline CDR1 and CDR2: MRHNA and SNTAGT. Here the CDR3 reads CASAVETGAEQPQHF. CDR3 DNA sequence: TGTGCCAGCGCCGTGGAGACAGGGGCGGAACAGCCCCAGCATTTT.

This clone is termed medium-sized. The identical CDR3 is also encoded by other nucleotide sequences in the sample. V usage is TRBV6-6 and J usage is TRBJ2-7; the D gene is possibly TRBD1 (6 bases). The CDR3 is 13 amino acids. CDR1 and CDR2 (germline): MNHNY, SVGAGI (reference sequence). V was shortened by 5 bases and J by 6 bases, with 14 bases between the two germline ends. The CDR3 loop is CASSTTGIGEQYF. The CDR3 nucleotides are TGTGCCAGCAGTACTACAGGGATAGGCGAGCAGTACTTC.

The V call is TRBV7-9, the J call TRBJ1-2; 8 nucleotides align to TRBD1. Germline V gene data show CDR1 as SEHNR and CDR2 as FQNEAQ (reference sequence). This CDR3 comprises 15 residues. The J segment lost 6 bases and the V segment lost 5 bases, leaving 11 bases of the junction unmatched. DNA for the CDR3: TGTGCCAGCAGCCCGTCCGGGACAGGATACCATGGCTACACCTTC. The encoded protein is CASSPSGTGYHGYTF.

The chain employs TRBV20-1 and TRBJ2-1; D not certain. The CDR3 extends over 10 amino acids. Between the trimmed V and J ends, which lost 6 bases and 5 bases, there was a span of 5 bases. From germline, CDR1 is DFQATT and CDR2 SNEGSKA (reference sequence). The CDR3 loop is CSANDNEQFF. The CDR3 region has the DNA TGCAGTGCCAATGACAATGAGCAGTTCTTC.

The chain couples TRBV19 to TRBJ2-5; possible D gene TRBD2, 7 bases. Germline V gives CDR1 LNHDA, CDR2 SQIVND (reference sequence). V shed 7 bases and J shed 2 bases, with 20 bases lying between them. The CDR3 extends over 16 amino acids. In DNA, the CDR3 is TGTGCCAGTACTCGAAGAGGGGGACTAAATCAAGAGACCCAGTACTTC. Translating it yields CASTRRGGLNQETQYF.

V gene TRBV5-6 combines with J gene TRBJ2-7, with D tentatively TRBD1 (6 bases). The CDR3 consists of 13 residues. Germline CDR1 SGHDT, CDR2 YYEEEE. The V gene lost 2 bases and the J gene lost 6 bases, with 12 bases spanning the gap. The CDR3 sequence is CASSFGTTPEQYF. DNA of the CDR3: TGTGCCAGCAGCTTCGGGACAACCCCCGAGCAGTACTTC.

The chain uses TRBV5-4 and TRBJ2-5; 13 bases agree with TRBD2. Trimming removed 2 bases from V and 1 base from J; junction bases left unmatched: 5. Germline V CDR1 and CDR2: SGHNT, YYREEE (reference sequence). This CDR3 region has 17 residues. DNA for the CDR3: TGTGCCAGCAGCTTCGGACTAGCGGGGGTTACCCAAGAGACCCAGTACTTC. Protein product: CASSFGLAGVTQETQYF.

The rearrangement joins TRBV5-1 to TRBJ2-2, with D tentatively TRBD1 (5 bases). The germline gives CDR1 SGHRS, CDR2 YFSETQ. The CDR3 contains 15 residues. Trimming took off 4 bases at V and 8 bases at J, with 18 bases between the two ends. The CDR3 nucleotides read TGCGCCAGCAGCCGAGCACAGGCGCGAGCAGGGGAGCTGTTTTTT. It is translated as CASSRAQARAGELFF.

This chain uses TRBV27 with TRBJ2-7; tentatively, D is TRBD1 or TRBD2 (7 bases each). Trimming cost V 4 bases and J 2 bases, with 18 bases left between them. This CDR3 has 16 residues. Germline V CDR1 and CDR2: MNHEY, SMNVEV (reference sequence). For the CDR3, the DNA is TGTGCCAGCAGTTCCCGGGGGGACAGCCTACCCTACGAGCAGTACTTC. Translating gives CASSSRGDSLPYEQYF.

The chain couples TRBV28 to TRBJ1-3; D is unresolved. The CDR3 sequence is 13 residues long. The V end lost 2 bases, the J end lost 0 bases, and 2 bases lay between the germline ends. Germline assignment: CDR1 MDHEN and CDR2 SYDVKM. CDR3 nucleotides: TGTGCCAGCAGTTTAACCTCTGGAAACACCATATATTTT. Translating gives CASSLTSGNTIYF.

In its sample, this clone was seen once. The chain employs TRBV30 and TRBJ2-7; 8 bases are shared with TRBD2. V was clipped by 5 bases and J by 7 bases; unmatched bases: 10. The CDR3 spans 13 residues. The germline CDR1 and CDR2 sequences are GTSNPN and SVGIG (reference sequence). The CDR3 loop reads CAWERGSTGEQYF. CDR3 nucleotide sequence: TGTGCCTGGGAGCGGGGGTCGACGGGTGAGCAGTACTTC.

CDR3 amino acids: CASGISGGSNQPQHF. The CDR3 DNA reads TGTGCTAGTGGGATCTCCGGAGGTAGCAATCAGCCCCAGCATTTT. The chain combines TRBV12-5 with TRBJ1-5; no firm D call. This CDR3 is built from 15 residues. Germline V gene sequence: CDR1 LGHNT, CDR2 FRNRAP. The V and J ends lost 6 bases and 0 bases respectively, with 12 bases between them.

The chain combines TRBV7-6 with TRBJ1-3; TRBD1 aligns across 7 bases. Trimming removed 2 bases from V and 0 bases from J; junction bases left unmatched: 4. The length of the CDR3 is 16 residues. CDR1 is SGHVS, CDR2 FNYEAQ, per germline. The CDR3 sequence: CASSLSGTASGNTIYF. CDR3 bases: TGTGCCAGCAGCTTATCCGGGACAGCCTCTGGAAACACCATATATTTT. The variable domain in full, with the rest retrieved from reference TRBV7-6 and TRBJ1-3, is GAGVSQSPRYKVTKRGQDVALRCDPISGHVSLYWYRQALGQGPEFLTYFNYEAQQDKSGLPNDRFSAERPEGSISTLTIQRTEQRDSAMYRCASSLSGTASGNTIYFGEGSWLTVV.

The rearrangement joins TRBV9 to TRBJ2-3; tentatively, D is TRBD1 (5 bases). CDR1 and CDR2 (germline): SGDLS, YYNGEE. CDR3 length: 15 residues. Trimming took 0 bases from V and 3 from J, leaving 11 bases between them. CDR3 coding DNA: TGTGCCAGCAGCGTAGGGGCCCAGGGAACAGATACGCAGTATTTT. This encodes CASSVGAQGTDTQYF. Full variable domain (rest looked up from reference TRBV9 and TRBJ2-3): DSGVTQTPKHLITATGQRVTLRCSPRSGDLSVYWYQQSLDQGLQFLIQYYNGEERAKGNILERFSAQQFPDLHSELNLSSLELGDSALYFCASSVGAQGTDTQYFGPGTRLTVL.

J is TRBJ1-2 and V is TRBV30; D is possibly TRBD1 (5 bases). Trimming removed 3 bases at V and 2 bases at J, with 16 bases between. Germline CDR1 and CDR2: GTSNPN and SVGIG (reference sequence). The CDR3 has 15 amino acids. The CDR3 nucleotides are TGTGCCTGGAGCCCGGTCGGGGGGTTAAACTATGGCTACACCTTC. It translates to CAWSPVGGLNYGYTF.

The chain uses TRBV4-1 and TRBJ1-5; D call uncertain. Trimming stripped 4 bases from V and 9 bases from J, with 22 bases between. This CDR3 is built from 16 residues. Looked up from germline, CDR1 is MGHRA and CDR2 is YSYEKL. CDR3 nucleotides: TGCGCCAGCAGCCTATTTTCCCGGGCGGGTGTGCGGCCCCAGCATTTT. Protein product: CASSLFSRAGVRPQHF.

The chain carries TRBV18 and TRBJ2-5; D not resolved. Trimming shortened V by 3 bases and J by 5 bases, and 4 bases separated the two germline ends. Germline-derived CDR1 and CDR2 are KGHSH and LQKENI. CDR3 length: 11 amino acids. The CDR3 sequence is CASSPVETQYF. Written as DNA, the CDR3 is TGTGCCAGCTCACCCGTGGAGACCCAGTACTTC. The complete variable domain, with remaining parts taken from reference TRBV18 and TRBJ2-5, reads NAGVMQNPRHLVRRRGQEARLRCSPMKGHSHVYWYRQLPEEGLKFMVYLQKENIIDESGMPKERFSAEFPKEGPSILRIQQVVRGDSAAYFCASSPVETQYFGPGTRLLVL.

This clone was counted a single time. The V gene is TRBV28, the J gene TRBJ1-4; D is undetermined. Trimming left V 9 bases short and J 8 bases short, with 16 bases between. The germline V gene has CDR1 MDHEN and CDR2 SYDVKM. The CDR3 sequence is 13 residues long. CDR3 residues: CASSPPFQEKLFF. The CDR3, as DNA: TGTGCCAGTAGCCCCCCTTTTCAGGAAAAACTGTTTTTT.

This CDR3 reads CASSIPAGALSSTDTQYF. The CDR3 region has the DNA TGCGCCAGCAGCATTCCAGCGGGAGCCCTCTCTAGCACAGATACGCAGTATTTT. The rearrangement links TRBV5-1 to TRBJ2-3, with 8 bases that match TRBD2. The CDR3 length is 18 residues. Germline-derived CDR1 and CDR2 are SGHRS and YFSETQ. V lost 4 bases to trimming and J lost 0 bases; unmatched junction nucleotides: 13. The full variable domain, completed using reference TRBV5-1 and TRBJ2-3, is KAGVTQTPRYLIKTRGQQVTLSCSPISGHRSVSWYQQTPGQGLQFLFEYFSETQRNKGNFPGRFSGRQFSNSRSEMNVSTLELGDSALYLCASSIPAGALSSTDTQYFGPGTRLTVL.

V usage is TRBV2 and J usage is TRBJ2-5; D may match TRBD1 or TRBD2 (7 bases each). The CDR3 is made up of 13 amino acids. Deletions cut 8 bases from V and 3 bases from J, with 13 bases between. Germline lookup yields CDR1 SNHLY and CDR2 FYNNEI. The CDR3 DNA is TGTGCCAGCGGATCAGGGGGGGAAGAGACCCAGTACTTC. Protein sequence: CASGSGGEETQYF. The full variable domain, rest sourced from reference TRBV2 and TRBJ2-5, is EPEVTQTPSHQVTQMGQEVILRCVPISNHLYFYWYRQILGQKVEFLVSFYNNEISEKSEIFDDQFSVERPDGSNFTLKIRSTKLEDSAMYFCASGSGGEETQYFGPGTRLLVL.